A single sample is the source of the 20 T cell receptor beta chains below, sequenced in a study of early stage breast cancer tumors. Method: immunoSEQ multiplex PCR; TCRdb's copy keeps in-frame clones and lacks some. Among roughly 10,000 clones listed, more than 70% were seen once. The sequenced sample was breast tumor tissue. The origin of the receptors is a person aged 70 to 85 with breast cancer.

By sample share, this clone is medium-sized. The V gene is TRBV28, the J gene TRBJ1-2; 11 positions agree with TRBD1. Germline V gene lookup returns CDR1 MDHEN and CDR2 SYDVKM. The J segment lost 1 base and the V segment lost 7 bases, leaving 11 bases of the junction unmatched. The CDR3 is made up of 17 amino acids. The CDR3 protein is CASITPGTGGFNYGYTF. The DNA of the CDR3 is TGTGCCAGCATCACTCCGGGGACAGGGGGTTTTAACTATGGCTACACCTTC.

This clone qualifies as medium-sized. The chain carries TRBV9 and TRBJ2-2, with no clear D. The CDR3 length is 14 residues. The V end lost 0 bases, the J end lost 8 bases, and 11 bases lay between the germline ends. Germline values: CDR1 SGDLS, CDR2 YYNGEE. The CDR3 reads CASSVDILAGELFF. The CDR3 coding sequence is TGTGCCAGCAGCGTAGACATATTGGCAGGGGAGCTGTTTTTT.

The rearrangement links TRBV5-6 to TRBJ2-1, with a possible D match to TRBD1 (5 bases). Trimming cost V 1 base and J 6 bases, with 8 bases left between them. The CDR3 consists of 13 residues. From germline, CDR1 is SGHDT and CDR2 YYEEEE. Here the CDR3 DNA reads TGTGCCAGCAGCTTGCAGGGCCCCAATGAGCAGTTCTTC. It is translated as CASSLQGPNEQFF.

The chain recombines TRBV6-1 with TRBJ2-7; TRBD1 aligns across 7 bases. The CDR3 extends over 14 amino acids. Germline loops: CDR1 MNHNS, CDR2 SASEGT. V gave up 10 bases and J gave up 2 bases; unmatched junction bases: 11. DNA for the CDR3: TGTGCCACCTCACTGGACAGGAGCCCCTACGAGCAGTACTTC. Translation: CATSLDRSPYEQYF.

This chain uses TRBV28 with TRBJ1-5; 9 nucleotides align to TRBD1. The CDR3 extends over 20 amino acids. The junction had 19 bases not matched to a gene; V was cut back by 3 bases and J by 4 bases. Germline V CDR1 and CDR2: MDHEN, SYDVKM. The CDR3, as DNA: TGTGCCAGCAGTTTCCCTTTACATCTACAGGGGGCAAATGGGAATCAGCCCCAGCATTTT. Translation: CASSFPLHLQGANGNQPQHF.

This clone has a handful of counts. This chain uses TRBV10-3 with TRBJ1-2; D gene uncertain. The germline V gene has CDR1 ENHRY and CDR2 SYGVKD. The CDR3 is 14 amino acids. V was clipped by 6 bases and J by 5 bases, with 16 bases between them. The CDR3 bases are TGTGCCATCAGGGGAGCGGTCGTCCGGTATGGCTACACCTTC. Protein sequence: CAIRGAVVRYGYTF.

The chain employs TRBV5-1 and TRBJ1-1; possibly TRBD1 for D (5 bases). CDR3 size: 14 residues. Germline CDR1 and CDR2: SGHRS and YFSETQ. V lost 2 bases, J lost 4 bases, and 12 bases lay in between. CDR3 protein: CASSLGSRGTEAFF. CDR3 coding DNA: TGCGCCAGCAGCTTAGGCTCTAGGGGCACTGAAGCTTTCTTT.

The gene calls are TRBV4-1 and TRBJ2-5; 7 bases are a match to TRBD2. This CDR3 has 13 amino acids. V was pared by 5 bases and J by 3 bases, with 3 bases of the junction left unmatched. Germline V gene data show CDR1 as MGHRA and CDR2 as YSYEKL. DNA for the CDR3: TGCGCCAGCAGCGGAGCGGGAAAAGAGACCCAGTACTTC. This encodes CASSGAGKETQYF.

The chain carries TRBV4-2 and TRBJ2-5; maybe TRBD1 (6 bases). V dropped 0 bases and J dropped 2 bases, with 19 bases sitting between them. The germline CDR1 and CDR2 sequences are LGHNA and YNFKEQ. The CDR3 has 18 amino acids. CDR3 in DNA: TGTGCCAGCAGCCAAGATCAATACCGGGACAACGAGCAAGAGACCCAGTACTTC. It specifies CASSQDQYRDNEQETQYF.

The gene calls are TRBV5-1 and TRBJ1-4; 9 bases map to TRBD1. The germline CDR1 and CDR2 sequences are SGHRS and YFSETQ. The length of the CDR3 is 15 residues. V lost 4 bases to trimming and J lost 8 bases; unmatched junction nucleotides: 9. The CDR3 nucleotides are TGCGCCAGCAGCCCCGGGGGACAGGGAGGAGAAAAACTGTTTTTT. Its translation is CASSPGGQGGEKLFF.

The chain is built from TRBV7-9 and TRBJ2-1; D is possibly TRBD2 (6 bases). V gave up 5 bases and J gave up 6 bases, with 11 bases separating them. The length of the CDR3 is 13 residues. The germline gives CDR1 SEHNR, CDR2 FQNEAQ (reference sequence). CDR3 in amino acids: CASSPSSVNEQFF. CDR3 sequence (DNA): TGTGCCAGCAGCCCATCTAGCGTCAATGAGCAGTTCTTC.

This clone was counted once. The rearrangement links TRBV2 to TRBJ2-2; maybe TRBD1 (6 bases). Looked up from germline, CDR1 is SNHLY and CDR2 is FYNNEI. The V and J ends lost 3 bases and 1 base respectively, with 6 bases between them. The CDR3 sequence is 14 residues long. The CDR3 DNA reads TGTGCCAGCAGTGAGACAGGGAACACCGGGGAGCTGTTTTTT. Protein: CASSETGNTGELFF.

The rearrangement links TRBV5-1 to TRBJ1-5, with D perhaps TRBD1 (5 bases). Germline V CDR1 and CDR2: SGHRS, YFSETQ. With 4 bases removed from V and 5 bases from J, the gap between germline ends came to 10 bases. This CDR3 is built from 13 residues. This chain's CDR3 is CASSAEGYQPQHF. The CDR3 DNA is TGCGCCAGCAGCGCGGAGGGGTATCAGCCCCAGCATTTT.

V gene TRBV9 combines with J gene TRBJ2-3; the match to TRBD2 covers 8 bases. The length of the CDR3 is 17 residues. CDR1 and CDR2 (germline): SGDLS, YYNGEE. Trimming took 2 bases from V and 1 from J; bases not matched to a gene: 9. The CDR3 reads CASSVWYGGAGTDTQYF. In DNA form, the CDR3 reads TGTGCCAGCAGCGTCTGGTACGGGGGGGCAGGCACAGATACGCAGTATTTT.

The chain combines TRBV5-1 with TRBJ2-2, with a possible D match to TRBD1 (5 bases). Looked up from germline, CDR1 is SGHRS and CDR2 is YFSETQ. This CDR3 region has 15 residues. The germline V and J ends were trimmed by 3 bases and 0 bases, with 9 bases remaining between them. In DNA form, the CDR3 reads TGCGCCAGCAGCTACACAGGTCCGAACACCGGGGAGCTGTTTTTT. Protein: CASSYTGPNTGELFF. The full variable domain, its missing parts supplied by reference TRBV5-1 and TRBJ2-2, is KAGVTQTPRYLIKTRGQQVTLSCSPISGHRSVSWYQQTPGQGLQFLFEYFSETQRNKGNFPGRFSGRQFSNSRSEMNVSTLELGDSALYLCASSYTGPNTGELFFGEGSRLTVL.

The rearrangement uses TRBV30 and TRBJ2-1; 11 positions agree with TRBD2. The CDR3 totals 14 residues. J was trimmed by 7 bases and V by 5 bases; bases with no gene match: 7. Germline CDR1 reads GTSNPN; CDR2 reads SVGIG (reference sequence). The CDR3 is CAWGRASGRNEQFF. CDR3 coding DNA: TGTGCCTGGGGAAGGGCTAGCGGGAGGAATGAGCAGTTCTTC.

The rearrangement links TRBV19 to TRBJ2-7, with 9 bases aligning to TRBD2. V lost 7 bases, J lost 3 bases, and 10 bases stayed unmatched. The CDR3 has 15 residues. Germline V lookup: CDR1 LNHDA, CDR2 SQIVND (reference sequence). In DNA, the CDR3 is TGTGCCAGTATCTACTCAGCTAGCGGGGTCTACGAGCAGTACTTC. Amino acids: CASIYSASGVYEQYF.

The chain combines TRBV5-1 with TRBJ2-7, with 10 bases aligning to TRBD1. Unmatched junction bases numbered 4, after V lost 1 base and J lost 3 bases. CDR3 length: 15 amino acids. CDR1 is SGHRS, CDR2 YFSETQ, per germline. This CDR3 reads CASSLKGTGDYEQYF. CDR3 in DNA: TGCGCCAGCAGCTTGAAGGGGACAGGGGACTACGAGCAGTACTTC.

The V call is TRBV6-5, the J call TRBJ2-1; 7 bases are shared with TRBD2. The germline V gene has CDR1 MNHEY and CDR2 SVGAGI. The CDR3 runs to 16 residues. V trimming: 1 base; J trimming: 9 bases; junction bases outside the gene matches: 12. The CDR3 sequence is CASSYLAGEMGGEQFF. The CDR3, as DNA: TGTGCCAGCAGTTACTTGGCGGGAGAGATGGGTGGTGAGCAGTTCTTC.

The rearrangement uses TRBV13 and TRBJ2-1, with 12 bases identical to TRBD2. This CDR3 is built from 21 residues. The V segment lost 5 bases and the J segment 0 bases; nucleotides outside the gene matches: 17. Germline assignment: CDR1 PRHDT and CDR2 FYEKMQ (reference sequence). DNA for the CDR3: TGTGCCAGCAGCCCCCGACCAGGGTCTAGCGGGAGGGAGATCTCCTACAATGAGCAGTTCTTC. Its protein product is CASSPRPGSSGREISYNEQFF. The full variable domain, its missing parts supplied by reference TRBV13 and TRBJ2-1, is AAGVIQSPRHLIKEKRETATLKCYPIPRHDTVYWYQQGPGQDPQFLISFYEKMQSDKGSIPDRFSAQQFSDYHSELNMSSLELGDSALYFCASSPRPGSSGREISYNEQFFGPGTRLTVL.